These T cell receptor beta chains were read from a single sample in a study of CD8 T cells in Susac syndrome. TCRdb passed the immunoSEQ multiplex PCR reads through MiXCR, listing each CDR3 protein once. The sample lists under 200,000 distinct CDR3 sequences, roughly 90% seen once, with 0.075% to 0.095% in the top ten. Input material: CD4+ T cells from PBMCs. The origin of the receptors is a human donor with Susac syndrome. Each CDR3 is given with its conserved first and last residue. A D gene is named only where the DNA matches it firmly. Clone size is given for some rows only: seen once, a few or many times, or a class if the clone is expanded.

>TRBD1|TRBV2|NA|TRBJ2-5
CASSAVWDRGKTQYF
TGTGCCAGCAGTGCGGTTTGGGACAGGGGAAAGACCCAGTACTTC
>NA|TRBV3-1|NA|TRBJ2-5
CASSQGHSGTQYF
TGTGCCAGCAGCCAAGGTCATAGCGGTACCCAGTACTTC
>NA|TRBV10-3|once|TRBJ1-5
CAISGTSNQPQHF
TGTGCCATCAGTGGCACAAGCAATCAGCCCCAGCATTTT
>NA|TRBV5-1|NA|TRBJ1-4
CASSLRRDTGNEKLFF
TGCGCCAGCAGCTTGCGGCGAGACACGGGAAATGAAAAACTGTTTTTT
>TRBD1|TRBV4-1|NA|TRBJ2-1
CASSQHLTGVQRNEQFF
TGCGCCAGCAGCCAACACCTGACAGGGGTTCAACGCAATGAGCAGTTCTTC
>TRBD1|TRBV6-6|NA|TRBJ1-2
CASSPEGQGRIYTF
TGTGCCAGCAGTCCCGAGGGACAGGGAAGAATCTACACCTTC
>NA|TRBV5-6|NA|TRBJ2-5
CASSLGHARETQYF
TGTGCCAGCAGCTTGGGACATGCCCGAGAGACCCAGTACTTC
>TRBD2|TRBV24-1|NA|TRBJ2-1
CATSDPGTSYEQFF
TGTGCCACCAGTGACCCCGGGACTAGTTACGAGCAGTTCTTC
>TRBD1|TRBV4-1|once|TRBJ1-5
CASSQDLGQLSNQPQHF
TGCGCCAGCAGCCAAGACCTGGGACAGTTAAGCAATCAGCCCCAGCATTTT
>NA|TRBV7-8|once|TRBJ2-6
CASSLGGLTGANVLTF
TGTGCCAGCAGCTTAGGCGGTCTTACTGGGGCCAACGTCCTGACTTTC
>NA|TRBV29-1|NA|TRBJ2-5
CSAVGSATSRAQYF
TGCAGCGCCGTGGGTAGCGCGACGTCAAGGGCCCAGTACTTC
>TRBD1|TRBV20-1|NA|TRBJ2-7
CSAGGQGTREQYF
TGCAGTGCTGGGGGACAGGGTACACGCGAGCAGTACTTC
>NA|TRBV20-1|NA|TRBJ1-2
CSAQTRLYGYTF
TGCAGTGCTCAGACAAGGCTCTATGGCTACACCTTC
>TRBD1|TRBV7-9|NA|TRBJ2-1
CASSTIRDRSSYNEQFF
TGTGCCAGCAGCACTATCCGGGACAGGAGCTCCTACAATGAGCAGTTCTTC
>NA|TRBV10-1|NA|TRBJ1-5
CASSGQVDQPQHF
TGCGCCAGCAGTGGACAGGTAGATCAGCCCCAGCATTTT
>NA|TRBV6-5|NA|TRBJ2-3
CASSYSGGSTDTQYF
TGTGCCAGCAGTTACTCGGGGGGAAGCACAGATACGCAGTATTTT
>NA|TRBV3-1|NA|TRBJ1-4
CASSQVWTEVEKLFF
TGTGCCAGCAGCCAAGTCTGGACAGAGGTTGAAAAACTGTTTTTT
>NA|TRBV23-1|NA|TRBJ2-7
CASSRTGTQSSYEQYF
TGCGCCAGCAGTCGAACCGGGACACAGAGCTCCTACGAGCAGTACTTC
>TRBD1|TRBV4-1|few|TRBJ1-1
CASSQAGDRVTFF
TGCGCCAGCAGCCAAGCAGGGGACAGAGTTACTTTCTTT
>TRBD1|TRBV15|NA|TRBJ2-1
CATSLARGRIYNEQFF
TGTGCCACCAGCTTAGCGAGGGGGCGCATCTACAATGAGCAGTTCTTC
>TRBD2|TRBV2|NA|TRBJ2-1
CASSDGGGAYNEQFF
TGTGCCAGCAGTGATGGCGGGGGGGCATACAATGAGCAGTTCTTC
>NA|TRBV4-1|NA|TRBJ1-4
CASSPLGGGGKLFF
TGCGCCAGCAGCCCACTGGGGGGGGGCGGAAAACTGTTTTTT
>NA|TRBV6-1|NA|TRBJ1-5
CASSDVNSNQPQHF
TGTGCCAGCAGTGACGTTAATAGCAATCAGCCCCAGCATTTT
>NA|TRBV5-1|NA|TRBJ1-4
CASSLYTNNEKLFF
TGCGCCAGCAGCTTATACACCAACAATGAAAAACTGTTTTTT
>TRBD1|TRBV12-3/TRBV12-4|NA|TRBJ1-3
CASRGTGAGNTIYF
TGTGCCAGCAGGGGGACAGGGGCTGGAAACACCATATATTTT
>NA|TRBV3-1|NA|TRBJ1-2
CASSQLINYGYTF
TGTGCCAGCAGCCAGTTGATTAACTATGGCTACACCTTC
>NA|TRBV10-3|NA|TRBJ1-1
CAISEGEFEAFF
TGTGCCATCAGCGAGGGCGAATTTGAAGCTTTCTTT
>NA|TRBV12-3/TRBV12-4|NA|TRBJ1-5
CASRQDSNQPQHF
TGTGCCAGCAGACAGGATAGCAATCAGCCCCAGCATTTT